This T cell receptor (beta chain) was recovered during a study of blood T cells in healthy people across ages. General study findings and limits: Naive T cell percentage and TCR beta diversity correlated strongly. Naive and antigen-experienced cells were not separated, limiting conclusive comparison. Older age coincided with a roughly linear decline in TCR beta diversity per million T cells. It was held that diversity estimates obtained from one million T cells represented underestimates.

The second PCR ran about 6 to 12 cycles with a sample-barcoded 5' primer and J-beta primers. TCRdb recomputed calls from the 5' RACE reads with MiXCR, one row per CDR3 protein. The table includes about 640,000 distinct CDR3 sequences, 58% detected once. A remark on this clonotype: The target antigen is unknown.

V was clipped by 0 bases and J by 2 bases, with 10 bases between them. This CDR3 has 15 amino acids. CDR1 and CDR2 (germline): MGHRA, YSYEKL. The chain has TRBV4-1 and TRBJ1-2; no clear D. Sequencing was done on a sample of blood. The sequence was obtained from a man aged 60 to 75 in good health. The CDR3 nucleotides read TGCGCCAGCAGCCAAGACGAGACACAAAACTATGGCTACACCTTC. This encodes CASSQDETQNYGYTF.